These 20 T cell receptor beta chains were sequenced from one sample in a study of blood T cell repertoires in COVID-19. Sequencing was performed with immunoSEQ multiplex PCR; in TCRdb, only in-frame clones are kept and a portion is missing. Of about 40,000 clones in the sample, roughly 85% were seen once. Material: peripheral blood. The receptors were sampled from a human donor in a cohort sampled during active COVID-19.

The rearrangement joins TRBV7-2 to TRBJ2-1; perhaps TRBD1 as D (6 bases). Per the germline V gene, CDR1 is SGHTA and CDR2 is FQGNSA. Trimming removed 3 bases at V and 4 bases at J, with 13 bases between. The CDR3 covers 15 residues. The CDR3 is CASSLSRGGYNEQFF. The CDR3 region has the DNA TGTGCCAGCAGCTTGTCCAGGGGTGGGTACAATGAGCAGTTCTTC.

This chain links TRBV7-9 with TRBJ2-1; D may be TRBD2 (7 bases). The CDR3 covers 15 residues. In germline, CDR1 is SEHNR, CDR2 FQNEAQ (reference sequence). V shed 5 bases and J shed 10 bases, with 21 bases lying between them. The CDR3 sequence is CASSTTGYGGYEQFF. The CDR3 nucleotides are TGTGCCAGCAGCACGACAGGTTACGGGGGGTACGAGCAGTTCTTC.

Here the CDR3 reads CASSPEGARYNEQFF. CDR3 coding DNA: TGCGCCAGCAGCCCCGAGGGGGCAAGATACAATGAGCAGTTCTTC. This chain uses TRBV5-1 with TRBJ2-1; 7 nucleotides match TRBD1. Unmatched junction bases numbered 8, after V lost 4 bases and J lost 4 bases. This CDR3 has 15 amino acids. Germline CDR1 SGHRS, CDR2 YFSETQ.

This clone showed up just a few times. The V gene is TRBV5-1, the J gene TRBJ1-2; TRBD1 might be the D (5 bases). CDR3 length: 17 residues. Germline CDR1 reads SGHRS; CDR2 reads YFSETQ. Trimming took off 0 bases at V and 4 bases at J, with 19 bases between the two ends. The CDR3 DNA is TGCGCCAGCAGCTTGGGGTCTGGGGCCTCAATGGGCTATGGCTACACCTTC. This gives the protein CASSLGSGASMGYGYTF.

The chain links TRBV7-7 to TRBJ2-5, with 7 positions matching TRBD2. V trimming: 1 base; J trimming: 1 base; junction bases outside the gene matches: 3. Germline CDR1 and CDR2: SSHAT and FNYEAQ (reference sequence). CDR3 length equals 15 residues. Written as DNA, the CDR3 is TGTGCCAGCAGCTTAGGGGGGGGGTCCCAAGAGACCCAGTACTTC. Protein sequence: CASSLGGGSQETQYF.

The V call is TRBV5-1, the J call TRBJ2-2, with TRBD2 matching 9 bases. In germline, CDR1 is SGHRS, CDR2 YFSETQ. This CDR3 spans 16 amino acids. The V segment lost 4 bases and the J segment 0 bases; nucleotides outside the gene matches: 4. The CDR3 DNA reads TGCGCCAGCAGCCACGTAGCGGGGGCGAACACCGGGGAGCTGTTTTTT. This encodes CASSHVAGANTGELFF.

This rearrangement joins TRBV19 to TRBJ2-3; 8 positions agree with TRBD1. The germline CDR1 and CDR2 sequences are LNHDA and SQIVND (reference sequence). V was clipped by 5 bases and J by 1 base; unmatched bases: 8. This CDR3 contains 16 residues. The CDR3 is CASSPSGGWGTDTQYF. CDR3 nucleotides: TGTGCCAGTAGTCCTTCAGGGGGCTGGGGCACAGATACGCAGTATTTT. The variable domain in full, with the rest retrieved from reference TRBV19 and TRBJ2-3, is DGGITQSPKYLFRKEGQNVTLSCEQNLNHDAMYWYRQDPGQGLRLIYYSQIVNDFQKGDIAEGYSVSREKKESFPLTVTSAQKNPTAFYLCASSPSGGWGTDTQYFGPGTRLTVL.

The rearrangement uses TRBV7-9 and TRBJ1-4; possible D gene TRBD1, 5 bases. The CDR3 has 15 amino acids. From germline, CDR1 is SEHNR and CDR2 FQNEAQ (reference sequence). V lost 7 bases and J lost 3, with 15 bases in between. DNA of the CDR3: TGTGCCAGCACTCCTGGCGGGGGAGCTAATGAAAAACTGTTTTTT. Translated, it gives CASTPGGGANEKLFF.

V and J are TRBV6-1 and TRBJ1-1; TRBD1 is a possible D gene (5 bases). V lost 2 bases and J 6 bases, leaving 10 bases between the germline ends. CDR1 is MNHNS and CDR2 is SASEGT in the germline V gene. The CDR3 length is 13 residues. The CDR3 bases are TGTGCCAGCAGTGAACGCGGCAGGGCTGAAGCTTTCTTT. This gives the protein CASSERGRAEAFF.

The CDR3 spells CASSGGTPNRDSPLHF. CDR3 coding DNA: TGTGCCAGCAGCGGCGGGACCCCCAACCGTGATTCACCCCTCCACTTT. The V call is TRBV5-4, the J call TRBJ1-6; D might be TRBD1 (5 bases). The CDR3 consists of 16 residues. The V gene's germline CDR1 is SGHNT and CDR2 YYREEE (reference sequence). The V end lost 4 bases, the J end lost 8 bases, and 19 bases lay between the germline ends. Full variable domain (missing parts from reference TRBV5-4 and TRBJ1-6): ETGVTQSPTHLIKTRGQQVTLRCSSQSGHNTVSWYQQALGQGPQFIFQYYREEENGRGNFPPRFSGLQFPNYSSELNVNALELDDSALYLCASSGGTPNRDSPLHFGNGTRLTVT.

The genes are TRBV18 and TRBJ1-1; 7 positions agree with TRBD1. The length of the CDR3 is 13 residues. Germline CDR1 is KGHSH and CDR2 is LQKENI. Unmatched junction bases numbered 1, after V lost 5 bases and J lost 1 base. Here the CDR3 DNA reads TGTGCCAGCTCAGAGGGGGCGAACACTGAAGCTTTCTTT. Translating gives CASSEGANTEAFF.

This chain links TRBV18 with TRBJ2-2, with TRBD1 matching over 8 bases. The junction had 6 bases not matched to a gene; V was cut back by 3 bases and J by 0 bases. Germline values: CDR1 KGHSH, CDR2 LQKENI. CDR3 length: 17 amino acids. The CDR3 DNA is TGTGCCAGCTCACCCTGGACAGGGCGCGCGAACACCGGGGAGCTGTTTTTT. It specifies CASSPWTGRANTGELFF.

The CDR3 DNA reads TGTGCCAGCAGTCGCTCGAACGGGGGGGCGACCGGGGAGCTGTTTTTT. Its protein is CASSRSNGGATGELFF. The chain uses TRBV5-4 and TRBJ2-2, with 8 bases matching TRBD2. With V trimmed by 5 bases and J by 5 bases, 11 bases remained unmatched. Germline-derived CDR1 and CDR2 are SGHNT and YYREEE (reference sequence). The CDR3 extends over 16 amino acids.

This clone appeared once. The rearrangement joins TRBV7-2 to TRBJ2-5; D unresolved. V was shortened by 1 base and J by 3 bases, with 6 bases between the two germline ends. The CDR3 sequence is 13 residues long. The germline CDR1 and CDR2 sequences are SGHTA and FQGNSA. The CDR3 spells CASSLVSEETQYF. CDR3 nucleotides: TGTGCCAGCAGCTTAGTGTCAGAAGAGACCCAGTACTTC.

The chain combines TRBV11-3 with TRBJ2-1; the D gene is possibly TRBD2 (5 bases). The CDR3 consists of 13 residues. V was pared by 2 bases and J by 7 bases, with 9 bases between. In germline, CDR1 is SGHNT, CDR2 YENEEA. CDR3 DNA: TGTGCCAGCAGCTTATCGAGAGGGAATGAGCAGTTCTTC. Encoded protein: CASSLSRGNEQFF.

The chain has TRBV6-2 or TRBV6-3 and TRBJ2-1, with no clear D. V lost 0 bases and J 0 bases, leaving 9 bases between the germline ends. The CDR3 sequence is 16 residues long. Looked up from germline, CDR1 is MNHEY and CDR2 is SVGEGT. The CDR3 coding sequence is TGTGCCAGCAGTTACTCGGCCCGGAGCTCCTACAATGAGCAGTTCTTC. Translation: CASSYSARSSYNEQFF.

This rearrangement joins TRBV12-3 or TRBV12-4 to TRBJ2-7; possible D gene TRBD2, 5 bases. V was trimmed by 5 bases and J by 4 bases, leaving 9 bases between them. This CDR3 region has 12 residues. The CDR3 sequence is CASSPRTYEQYF. Here the CDR3 DNA reads TGTGCCAGCAGTCCTCGGACTTACGAGCAGTACTTC.

CDR3 nucleotides: TGCGCCAGCAGCCAAGGACTAGCGGGGGGTGCAGAGACCCAGTACTTC. This gives the protein CASSQGLAGGAETQYF. The J gene is TRBJ2-5, the V gene TRBV5-1; 14 bases map to TRBD2. V lost 4 bases, J lost 4 bases, and 6 bases stayed unmatched. The CDR3 covers 16 residues. Per germline, CDR1 SGHRS and CDR2 YFSETQ.

This clone was detected only once. This chain joins TRBV3-1 (or the pseudogene TRBV3-2) and TRBJ1-1, with D tentatively TRBD1 (6 bases). The germline V gene encodes CDR1 LGHDT and CDR2 YNNKEL (reference sequence). The length of the CDR3 is 12 residues. V lost 10 bases to trimming and J lost 2 bases, with 11 bases between them. This chain's CDR3 is CATRGGNTEAFF. The CDR3 DNA reads TGTGCCACGAGGGGGGGAAACACTGAAGCTTTCTTT.

The chain recombines TRBV9 with TRBJ2-3; 12 bases line up with TRBD2. This CDR3 contains 16 residues. Germline CDR1 reads SGDLS; CDR2 reads YYNGEE. The V segment lost 0 bases and the J segment 6 bases; nucleotides outside the gene matches: 5. The CDR3 is CASSVASGGGRDTQYF. As DNA, the CDR3 is TGTGCCAGCAGCGTAGCTAGCGGGGGGGGCAGGGATACGCAGTATTTT.